A selection of T cell receptor beta chains follows, all from one sample in a study of graft-versus-host responses after intestinal transplantation. Produced via immunoSEQ multiplex PCR; TCRdb's table is partial and in-frame only. The profile shows 86,000 or so clones, approximately 90% of them singletons. These receptors are not linked to any known antigen. Material: unstimulated CD8+ T cells sorted from spleen or lymph node cells, obtained before intestinal transplant. These receptors all come from a human donor who received an intestinal transplant. Each CDR3 is given with its conserved first and last residue. Fields, in order: V gene, D gene, clone size, J gene, CDR3 DNA, CDR3 protein. A D gene is named only where the DNA matches it firmly. Size is omitted from some rows. Given values are once, few, many or a class for expanded clones.

V: TRBV12-5; D: -; size: -; J: TRBJ1-6; DNA: TGTGCTAGTGGTTTCGGCTCCTATAATCCACCCCTCCACTTT; CDR3: CASGFGSYNPPLHF
V: TRBV6-5; D: -; size: -; J: TRBJ1-2; DNA: TGTGCCAGCAGTTCTGTGGGTGGCTACACCTTC; CDR3: CASSSVGGYTF
V: TRBV9; D: -; size: -; J: TRBJ2-7; DNA: TGTGCCAGCAGCCCAGATGGGTTCGGAGGCGGGTACGAGCAGTACTTC; CDR3: CASSPDGFGGGYEQYF
V: TRBV4-1; D: TRBD1; size: -; J: TRBJ2-5; DNA: TGCGCCAGCAGCCAAGAACCCCGGGACAGGGGAGAGACCCAGTACTTC; CDR3: CASSQEPRDRGETQYF
V: TRBV6-6; D: TRBD2; size: -; J: TRBJ2-5; DNA: TGTGCCAGCAGCCTGACTAGCGGACAAGAGACCCAGTACTTC; CDR3: CASSLTSGQETQYF
V: TRBV9; D: -; size: -; J: TRBJ2-1; DNA: TGTGCCAGCAGCGTAGTTCCCGAGACCCCGGTTCTCTTCTTC; CDR3: CASSVVPETPVLFF
V: TRBV7-9; D: -; size: -; J: TRBJ2-7; DNA: TGTGCCAGCAGCTTGAGTGATTCCTACGAGCAGTACTTC; CDR3: CASSLSDSYEQYF
V: TRBV6-5; D: -; size: -; J: TRBJ1-2; DNA: TGTGCCAGCAGCGATAACAGGGATGGCTACACCTTC; CDR3: CASSDNRDGYTF
V: TRBV5-4; D: TRBD2; size: -; J: TRBJ2-5; DNA: TGTGCCAGCAGCTCCTCTCTCGAGCGGGGTCAAGAGACCCAGTACTTC; CDR3: CASSSSLERGQETQYF
V: TRBV5-1; D: TRBD2; size: once; J: TRBJ2-7; DNA: TGCGCCAGCAGCTTGGTGTCTAGCGGTATGAGCTCCTACGAGCAGTACTTC; CDR3: CASSLVSSGMSSYEQYF
V: TRBV10-1; D: -; size: few; J: TRBJ2-7; DNA: TGCGCCAGCAGTGAGTTGGGTAACTCCTACGAGCAGTACTTC; CDR3: CASSELGNSYEQYF
V: TRBV13; D: -; size: -; J: TRBJ2-5; DNA: TGTGCCAGCAACCCGCTGGGGGGTGGGCAAGAGACCCAGTACTTC; CDR3: CASNPLGGGQETQYF
V: TRBV4-1; D: TRBD1; size: -; J: TRBJ1-2; DNA: TGCGCCAGCAGCCAGCCGGGACAGGGGCCCCGTGGCTACACCTTC; CDR3: CASSQPGQGPRGYTF
V: TRBV7-9; D: -; size: -; J: TRBJ2-5; DNA: TGTGCCAGCAGCTTAGCTTCCACAGGGACGGGGGAGACCCAGTACTTC; CDR3: CASSLASTGTGETQYF
V: TRBV4-2; D: TRBD2; size: -; J: TRBJ2-7; DNA: TGTGCCAGCAGCCCCTATCTGTCTAGCGGGACCTACGAGCAGTACTTC; CDR3: CASSPYLSSGTYEQYF
V: TRBV25-1; D: TRBD2; size: once; J: TRBJ2-5; DNA: TGTGCCAGCAGTGAATATAGCGGGGGCGAAACCCAGTACTTC; CDR3: CASSEYSGGETQYF
V: TRBV5-5; D: TRBD1; size: -; J: TRBJ1-2; DNA: TGTGCCAGCAGCCGGGACAGGTTTGGGGGCTACACCTTC; CDR3: CASSRDRFGGYTF
V: TRBV28; D: -; size: -; J: TRBJ1-1; DNA: TGTGCCAGCAGTTCCCTCCCAGAGAACACTGAAGCTTTCTTT; CDR3: CASSSLPENTEAFF
V: TRBV11-2; D: -; size: -; J: TRBJ2-5; DNA: TGTGCCAGCACACTCGTCTCTGTGGTCCAAGAGACCCAGTACTTC; CDR3: CASTLVSVVQETQYF
V: TRBV5-4; D: -; size: -; J: TRBJ2-7; DNA: TGTGCCAGCAGCTTTAGTCCTAGGGAGCAGTACTTC; CDR3: CASSFSPREQYF
V: TRBV5-5; D: -; size: -; J: TRBJ2-7; DNA: TGTGCCAGCAGTCGACTCCAAGGCATATTGGTCTACGAGCAGTACTTC; CDR3: CASSRLQGILVYEQYF
V: TRBV6-1; D: -; size: -; J: TRBJ2-1; DNA: TGTGCCAGCAGTGAGAACGGGGGGCCAGATGAGCAGTTCTTC; CDR3: CASSENGGPDEQFF
V: TRBV19; D: TRBD2; size: -; J: TRBJ2-2; DNA: TGTGCCAGTAGTGTGACTAGCGGGGACACCGGGGAGCTGTTTTTT; CDR3: CASSVTSGDTGELFF
V: TRBV2; D: -; size: -; J: TRBJ1-5; DNA: TGTGCCAGCAGGATCGGGAGGGGCGTGAGTCAGCCCCAGCATTTT; CDR3: CASRIGRGVSQPQHF
V: TRBV13; D: -; size: -; J: TRBJ2-7; DNA: TGTGCCAGCAGTTCCCGTCAGGGGGACTACCCTGTGGACGAGCAGTACTTC; CDR3: CASSSRQGDYPVDEQYF
V: TRBV5-6; D: TRBD1; size: -; J: TRBJ1-5; DNA: TGTGCCAGCAGCTTGGAGGGGGCAGGGAATCAGCCCCAGCATTTT; CDR3: CASSLEGAGNQPQHF
V: TRBV11-2; D: -; size: -; J: TRBJ2-1; DNA: TGTGCCAGCAGCTCGAGCTCCTACAATGAGCAGTTCTTC; CDR3: CASSSSSYNEQFF
V: TRBV2; D: -; size: -; J: TRBJ2-5; DNA: TGTGCCAGCAGTGAATCAGTTCTGCGAGGGGTAGGAGAGACCCAGTACTTC; CDR3: CASSESVLRGVGETQYF
V: TRBV7-9; D: -; size: -; J: TRBJ2-7; DNA: TGTGCCAGCAGCTCCCACGCCCTAGGGTACGAGCAGTACTTC; CDR3: CASSSHALGYEQYF
V: TRBV6-1; D: -; size: -; J: TRBJ2-1; DNA: TGTGCCAGCAGTGAAGGCCCCTACAATGAGCAGTTCTTC; CDR3: CASSEGPYNEQFF
V: TRBV9; D: TRBD1; size: -; J: TRBJ2-1; DNA: TGTGCCAGCAGCGATACGGGACAGGGGATAGTCAATGAGCAGTTCTTC; CDR3: CASSDTGQGIVNEQFF
V: TRBV30; D: TRBD2; size: -; J: TRBJ2-7; DNA: TGTGCCAAACGCACTAGCGGGTACACCTACGAGCAGTACTTC; CDR3: CAKRTSGYTYEQYF
V: TRBV13; D: -; size: -; J: TRBJ2-7; DNA: TGTGCCAGCAGCTTAGGCAGGGTAGGGTCCTACGAGCAGTACTTC; CDR3: CASSLGRVGSYEQYF
V: TRBV15; D: -; size: -; J: TRBJ2-7; DNA: TGTGCCACCAGCAGAGGTGAGTCAGGCAGGAGCTACGAGCAGTACTTC; CDR3: CATSRGESGRSYEQYF
V: TRBV27; D: -; size: -; J: TRBJ2-3; DNA: TGTGCCAGCAGTTTCTCGGGGGCCAACACAGATACGCAGTATTTT; CDR3: CASSFSGANTDTQYF
V: TRBV9; D: TRBD2; size: -; J: TRBJ2-1; DNA: TGTGCCAGCACCCCACTAGCGGACTACCCCAGTGAGCAGTTCTTC; CDR3: CASTPLADYPSEQFF
V: TRBV15; D: -; size: once; J: TRBJ2-5; DNA: TGTGCCACCAGCAACGAGGGGGTCCAAGAGACCCAGTACTTC; CDR3: CATSNEGVQETQYF
V: TRBV20-1; D: -; size: -; J: TRBJ1-1; DNA: TGCAGTGTCCGAGGCTCTGAAGCTTTCTTT; CDR3: CSVRGSEAFF